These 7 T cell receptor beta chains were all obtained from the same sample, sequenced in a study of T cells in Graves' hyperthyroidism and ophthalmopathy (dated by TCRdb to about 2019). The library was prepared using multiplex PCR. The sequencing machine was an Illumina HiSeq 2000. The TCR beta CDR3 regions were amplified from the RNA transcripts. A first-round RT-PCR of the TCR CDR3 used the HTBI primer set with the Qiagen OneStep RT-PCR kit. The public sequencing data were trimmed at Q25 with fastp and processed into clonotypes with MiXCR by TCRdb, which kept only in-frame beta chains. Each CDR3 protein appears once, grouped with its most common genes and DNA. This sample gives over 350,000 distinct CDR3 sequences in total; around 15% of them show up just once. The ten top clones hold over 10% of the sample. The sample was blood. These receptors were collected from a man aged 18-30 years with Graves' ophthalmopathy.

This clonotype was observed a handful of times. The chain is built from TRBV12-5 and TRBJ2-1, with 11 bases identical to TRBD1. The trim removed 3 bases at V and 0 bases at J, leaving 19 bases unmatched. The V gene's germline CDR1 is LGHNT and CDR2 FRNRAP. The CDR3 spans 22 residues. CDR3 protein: CASGFLLRGGQGAFSSYNEQFF. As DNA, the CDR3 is TGTGCTAGTGGTTTCCTGCTACGTGGCGGACAGGGGGCCTTCAGCTCCTACAATGAGCAGTTCTTC.

CDR3 protein: CASSGDRGTHRTEAFF. CDR3 nucleotides: TGTGCCAGCAGTGGAGACAGGGGGACCCATCGCACTGAAGCTTTCTTT. The chain employs TRBV25-1 and TRBJ1-1; 9 nucleotides align to TRBD1. CDR3 size: 16 residues. The germline CDR1 and CDR2 sequences are MGHDK and SYGVNS. Losses at the gene ends were 4 bases for V and 4 bases for J; bases not matched to a gene: 10.

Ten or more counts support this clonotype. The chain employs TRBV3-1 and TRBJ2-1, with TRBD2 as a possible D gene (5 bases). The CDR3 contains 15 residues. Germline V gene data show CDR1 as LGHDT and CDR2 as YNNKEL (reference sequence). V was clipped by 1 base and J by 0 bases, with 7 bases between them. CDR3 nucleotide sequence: TGTGCCAGCAGCCAAGTAGCGAGCTCCTACAATGAGCAGTTCTTC. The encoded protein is CASSQVASSYNEQFF.

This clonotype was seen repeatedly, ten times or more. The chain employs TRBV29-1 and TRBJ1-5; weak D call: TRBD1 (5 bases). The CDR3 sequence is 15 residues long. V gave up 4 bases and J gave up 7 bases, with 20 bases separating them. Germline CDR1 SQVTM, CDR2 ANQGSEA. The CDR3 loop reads CSVAAGQGLGQPQHF. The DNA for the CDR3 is TGCAGCGTTGCTGCTGGGCAGGGACTGGGACAGCCCCAGCATTTT.

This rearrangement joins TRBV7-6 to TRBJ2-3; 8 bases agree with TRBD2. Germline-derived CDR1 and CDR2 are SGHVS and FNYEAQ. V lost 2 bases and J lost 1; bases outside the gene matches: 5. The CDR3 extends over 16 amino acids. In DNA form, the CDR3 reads TGTGCCAGCAGCTTAATAGCGGGATCGGGCACAGATACGCAGTATTTT. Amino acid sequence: CASSLIAGSGTDTQYF.

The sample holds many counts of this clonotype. CDR3 in DNA: TGCAGCGTTGATATTCCGGGAGTCTACGAGCAGTACTTC. This encodes CSVDIPGVYEQYF. V is TRBV29-1 and J is TRBJ2-7, with D possibly matching TRBD2 (6 bases). This CDR3 has 13 amino acids. The V gene lost 3 bases and the J gene lost 3 bases, with 12 bases spanning the gap. CDR1 and CDR2 from the germline V gene are SQVTM and ANQGSEA.

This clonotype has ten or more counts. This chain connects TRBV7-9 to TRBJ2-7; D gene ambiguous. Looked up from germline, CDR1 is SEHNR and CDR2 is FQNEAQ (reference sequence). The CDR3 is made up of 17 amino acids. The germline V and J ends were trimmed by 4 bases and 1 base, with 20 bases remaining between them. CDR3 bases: TGTGCCAGCAGCTCAGCTCTCCCGGTTCTTGGGTCCTACGAGCAGTACTTC. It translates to CASSSALPVLGSYEQYF.